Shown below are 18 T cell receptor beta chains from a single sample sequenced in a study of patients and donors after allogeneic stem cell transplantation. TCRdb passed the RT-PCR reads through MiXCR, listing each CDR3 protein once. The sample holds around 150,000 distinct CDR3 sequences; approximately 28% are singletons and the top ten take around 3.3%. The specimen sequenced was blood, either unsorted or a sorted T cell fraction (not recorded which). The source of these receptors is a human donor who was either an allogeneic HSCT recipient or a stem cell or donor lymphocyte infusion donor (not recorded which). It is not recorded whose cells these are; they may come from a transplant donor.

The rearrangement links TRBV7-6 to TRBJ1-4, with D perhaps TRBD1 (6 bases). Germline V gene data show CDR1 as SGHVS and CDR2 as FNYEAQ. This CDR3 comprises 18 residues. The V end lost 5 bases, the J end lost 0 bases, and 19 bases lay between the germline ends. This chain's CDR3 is CASSPVSWTEATNEKLFF. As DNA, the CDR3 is TGTGCCAGCAGCCCTGTATCTTGGACAGAGGCAACTAATGAAAAACTGTTTTTT.

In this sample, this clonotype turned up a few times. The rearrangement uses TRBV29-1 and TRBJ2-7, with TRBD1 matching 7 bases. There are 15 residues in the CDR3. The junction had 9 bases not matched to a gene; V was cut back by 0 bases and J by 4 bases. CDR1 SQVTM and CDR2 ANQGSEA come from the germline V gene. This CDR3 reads CSVEDLDRALYEQYF. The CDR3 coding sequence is TGCAGCGTTGAAGATCTAGACAGGGCCTTATACGAGCAGTACTTC.

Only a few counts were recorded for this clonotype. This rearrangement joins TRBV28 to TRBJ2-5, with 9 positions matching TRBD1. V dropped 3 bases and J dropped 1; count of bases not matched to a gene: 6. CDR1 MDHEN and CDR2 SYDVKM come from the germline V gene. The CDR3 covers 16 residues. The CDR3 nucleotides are TGTGCCAGCAGTTTCCCGGACAGGGGATCCCAAGAGACCCAGTACTTC. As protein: CASSFPDRGSQETQYF.

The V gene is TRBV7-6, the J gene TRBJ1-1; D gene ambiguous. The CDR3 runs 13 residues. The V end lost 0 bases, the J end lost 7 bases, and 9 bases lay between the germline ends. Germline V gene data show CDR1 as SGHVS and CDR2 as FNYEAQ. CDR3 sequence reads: CASSLATEGEAFF. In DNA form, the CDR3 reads TGTGCCAGCAGCTTAGCCACAGAAGGTGAAGCTTTCTTT.

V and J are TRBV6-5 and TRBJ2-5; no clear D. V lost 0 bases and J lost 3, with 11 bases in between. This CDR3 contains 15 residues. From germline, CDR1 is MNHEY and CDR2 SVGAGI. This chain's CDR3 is CASSYSKRLKETQYF. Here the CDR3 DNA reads TGTGCCAGCAGTTACTCGAAAAGGTTAAAAGAGACCCAGTACTTC.

CDR3 sequence (DNA): TGTGCCAGCAGTGAGGTGGAAGGCTACGAGCAGTACTTC. Protein sequence: CASSEVEGYEQYF. This sequence joins TRBV6-4 and TRBJ2-7; D is uncertain. The CDR3 length is 13 residues. Trimming removed 3 bases at V and 3 bases at J, with 9 bases between. Germline V gives CDR1 MRHNA, CDR2 SNTAGT.

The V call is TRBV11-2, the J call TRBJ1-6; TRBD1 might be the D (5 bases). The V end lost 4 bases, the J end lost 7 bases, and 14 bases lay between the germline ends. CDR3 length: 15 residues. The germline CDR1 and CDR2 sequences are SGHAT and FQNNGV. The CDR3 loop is CASSSPAGVNSPLHF. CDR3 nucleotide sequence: TGTGCCAGCAGCTCCCCGGCGGGGGTCAATTCACCCCTCCACTTT.

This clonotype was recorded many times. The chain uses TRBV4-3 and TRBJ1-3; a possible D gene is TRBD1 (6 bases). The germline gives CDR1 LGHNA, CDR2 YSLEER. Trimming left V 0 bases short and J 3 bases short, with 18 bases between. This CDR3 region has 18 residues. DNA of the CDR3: TGCGCCAGCAGCCAAGATATACCCCGAGTAGGGGGTGGAAACACCATATATTTT. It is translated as CASSQDIPRVGGGNTIYF.

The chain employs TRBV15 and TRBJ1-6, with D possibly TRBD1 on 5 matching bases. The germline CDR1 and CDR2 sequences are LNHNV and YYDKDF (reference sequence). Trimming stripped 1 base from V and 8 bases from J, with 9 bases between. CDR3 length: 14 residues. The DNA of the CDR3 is TGTGCCACCAGCAGAGTGCCGGGGGATTCACCCCTCCACTTT. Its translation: CATSRVPGDSPLHF. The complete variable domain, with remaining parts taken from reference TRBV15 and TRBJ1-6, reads DAMVIQNPRYQVTQFGKPVTLSCSQTLNHNVMYWYQQKSSQAPKLLFHYYDKDFNNEADTPDNFQSRRPNTSFCFLDIRSPGLGDTAMYLCATSRVPGDSPLHFGNGTRLTVT.

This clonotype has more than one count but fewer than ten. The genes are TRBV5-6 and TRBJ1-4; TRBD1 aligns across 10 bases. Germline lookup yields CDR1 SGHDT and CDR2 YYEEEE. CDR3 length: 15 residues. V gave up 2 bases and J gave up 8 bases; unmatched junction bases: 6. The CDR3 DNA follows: TGTGCCAGCAGCTTACGACAGGGGGCCTGGGAAAAACTGTTTTTT. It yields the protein CASSLRQGAWEKLFF.

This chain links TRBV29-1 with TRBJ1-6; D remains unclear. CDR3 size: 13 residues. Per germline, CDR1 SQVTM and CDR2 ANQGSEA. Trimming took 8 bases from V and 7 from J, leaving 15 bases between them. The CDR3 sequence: CSIRQDPNSPLHF. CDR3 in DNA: TGCAGCATCAGACAAGACCCAAATTCACCCCTCCACTTT.

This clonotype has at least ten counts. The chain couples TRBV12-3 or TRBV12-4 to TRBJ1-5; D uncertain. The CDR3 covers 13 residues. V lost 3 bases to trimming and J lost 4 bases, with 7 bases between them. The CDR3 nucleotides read TGTGCCAGCAGTTTGCTTCCAAATCAGCCCCAGCATTTT. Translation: CASSLLPNQPQHF.

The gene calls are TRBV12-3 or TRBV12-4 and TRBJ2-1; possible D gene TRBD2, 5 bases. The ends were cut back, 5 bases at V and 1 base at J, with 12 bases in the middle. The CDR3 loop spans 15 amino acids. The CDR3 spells CASSPHGVSYNEQFF. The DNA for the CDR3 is TGTGCCAGCAGTCCCCACGGGGTATCCTACAATGAGCAGTTCTTC.

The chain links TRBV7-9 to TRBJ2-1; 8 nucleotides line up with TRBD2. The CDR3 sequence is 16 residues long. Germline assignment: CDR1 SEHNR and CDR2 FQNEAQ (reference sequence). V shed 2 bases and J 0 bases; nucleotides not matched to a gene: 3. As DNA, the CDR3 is TGTGCCAGCAGCTTAAAAAGCGGGAGCTCCTACAATGAGCAGTTCTTC. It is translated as CASSLKSGSSYNEQFF.

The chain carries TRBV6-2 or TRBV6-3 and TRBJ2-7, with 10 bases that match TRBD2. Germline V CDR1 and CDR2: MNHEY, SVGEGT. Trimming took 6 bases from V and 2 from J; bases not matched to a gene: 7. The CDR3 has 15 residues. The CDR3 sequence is CASRSLAGETYEQYF. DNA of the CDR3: TGTGCCAGCAGGTCTCTAGCGGGAGAAACCTACGAGCAGTACTTC.

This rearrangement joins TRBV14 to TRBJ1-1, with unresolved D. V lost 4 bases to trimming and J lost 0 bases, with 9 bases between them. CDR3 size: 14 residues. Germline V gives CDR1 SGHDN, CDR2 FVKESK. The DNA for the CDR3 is TGTGCCAGCAGCCCCCTTTCTGTGAACACTGAAGCTTTCTTT. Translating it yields CASSPLSVNTEAFF.

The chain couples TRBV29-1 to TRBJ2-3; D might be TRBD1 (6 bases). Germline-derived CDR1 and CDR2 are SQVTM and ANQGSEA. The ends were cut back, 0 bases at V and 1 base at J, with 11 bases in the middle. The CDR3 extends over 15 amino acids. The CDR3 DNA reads TGCAGCGTTGAAGAGTGGGCAGGGGGCACAGATACGCAGTATTTT. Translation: CSVEEWAGGTDTQYF.

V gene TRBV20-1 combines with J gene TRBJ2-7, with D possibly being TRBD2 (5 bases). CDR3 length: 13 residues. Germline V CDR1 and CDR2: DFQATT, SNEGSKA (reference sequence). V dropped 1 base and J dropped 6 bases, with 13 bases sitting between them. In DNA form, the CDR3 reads TGCAGTGCTAGAGTAGGGCCGGGATTCGAGCAGTACTTC. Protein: CSARVGPGFEQYF.